What follows is one TCR beta chain and its context. The antigen remains unidentified. This record belongs to a study of T cells in Graves' hyperthyroidism and ophthalmopathy. Study as a whole: Once the initial diagnosis was made, peripheral blood was obtained before any treatment.

The study's findings and limits: The model predicted ophthalmopathy a median approximately 6.3 months before onset. Among clonotypes expanded in thyroid above 0.001, most were also found in blood.

RNA transcripts were the template for amplifying TCR beta CDR3 regions. When the TCR CDR3 underwent first-round RT-PCR, the HTBI primer set was used. TCRdb fed the multiplex PCR reads into MiXCR, producing one record per CDR3 protein. Of 300,000 to 400,000 distinct CDR3 sequences listed, over 20% are singletons. The receptor comes from a woman between 45 and 65 years old with Graves' hyperthyroidism. Sequencing was performed on blood.

CDR3 protein: CASSSPNGGNIQYF. The CDR3 DNA is TGTGCCAGCAGTTCCCCAAATGGAGGCAACATTCAGTACTTC. The chain recombines TRBV6-1 with TRBJ2-4, with D tentatively TRBD2 (5 bases). V lost 5 bases to trimming and J lost 7 bases, with 15 bases between them. CDR1 is MNHNS and CDR2 is SASEGT in the germline V gene. CDR3 size: 14 residues.